What follows describes a single T cell receptor beta chain. These data come from a study of CD8 T cells in Susac syndrome. With random hexamers, reverse transcription was performed on roughly 0.5 to 1 ug of RNA. TCRdb re-analysed the immunoSEQ multiplex PCR reads in MiXCR, keeping a single row per CDR3 protein. Of some 130,000 distinct CDR3 sequences listed, 95% were seen once; the top ten hold 0.18%. CDR3 length: 15 amino acids. CDR1 SGHDT and CDR2 YYEEEE come from the germline V gene. Trimming pared 0 bases from V and 6 bases from J, leaving 15 bases between. This TCR was sampled from a human donor with Susac syndrome. Sample: CD8+ T cells from PBMCs. This chain connects TRBV5-6 to TRBJ1-1, with unresolved D. Written as DNA, the CDR3 is TGTGCCAGCAGCTTGGTACGACTGACTGAACCTGAAGCTTTCTTT. As protein: CASSLVRLTEPEAFF.